The T cell receptor beta chain described here comes from a study of blood T cell repertoires in COVID-19 (dated by TCRdb to the early 2020s). Regarding the complete study: The collaborator samples originated in the United States, Italy and Spain and spanned the acute and convalescent phases of COVID-19. A freely available public database, intended as a resource for researchers studying the immune response to SARS-CoV-2, is where the repertoires were released. Where available, HLA class I and class II types were taken from metadata supplied by the sample provider and were not determined by assay-based typing. The material from the prospective study consisted of cDNA or gDNA derived from T cells, B-cell-depleted T cells, or PBMCs. The samples were drawn from two sources: the first 160 participants of the ongoing ImmuneRACE study, and 1,254 subjects contributed by 6 global collaborators. Subjects who had been exposed to COVID-19, were actively infected with it, or had recovered from it provided the deeply sampled blood TCRbeta repertoires that made up the dataset. Nearly every sample came with metadata listing a de-identified subject ID, COVID-19 status, age in years and sex. What the authors observed across the whole study: The quantity of clinical and demographic metadata differed by source and by participant and was supplied without curation.

TCRbeta CDR3 regions were amplified from genomic DNA using the immunoSEQ Assay, a bias-controlled multiplex PCR. As for the authors' bioinformatics: The number of nucleated cells in each sample was estimated by amplification of reference gene primers within the assay. To quantify the absolute abundance of each unique TCRbeta CDR3 rearrangement, sequence reads were collapsed and filtered. For each sample, productive Simpson clonality was calculated as the square root of Simpson's diversity index across productive rearrangements. TCRdb provides this immuneACCESS table in a form limited to in-frame rearrangements. Some clones are lacking; in checked studies, under half of them reflect an unresolved V gene, and why the rest are absent is not known. That table is the source of V, J and clone size, and D and trimming were worked out from the DNA. The sample profile shows 8,000 or so clones; roughly 80% of them were found once. About 34% of the sample is held by the ten biggest clonotypes.

Collaborating institutions collected whole blood in K2EDTA tubes following their own protocols. Collaborator samples were shipped for TCRbeta analysis as frozen whole blood, isolated PBMCs, or DNA extracted from either sample type. Points on this clone: Its antigen remains unidentified. The sample holds no much larger clone one base away, and base qualities are not on file.

The germline V gene sets CDR1 to SGHTA and CDR2 to FQGNSA. Deletion took 0 bases off V and 0 bases off J, with a span of 12 bases between the germline ends. The CDR3 spans 17 residues, from the cysteine through the phenylalanine. This entry keeps only the CDR3 DNA: 51 bases, framed from base 1. The clonotype originates from a human donor in a cohort sampled during active COVID-19. The chain joins TRBV7-2 to TRBJ1-3; 5 matching bases give a weak D call of TRBD1. The material sequenced was peripheral blood. The DNA reads as follows: TGTGCCAGCAGCTTAGCGCCGGGGGTCCGCTCTGGAAACACCATATATTTT. Its protein product is CASSLAPGVRSGNTIYF.